Here is one T cell receptor beta chain with its context. V gave up 2 bases and J gave up 4 bases, with 12 bases separating them. Germline V gene sequence: CDR1 MNHEY, CDR2 SVGAGI. The CDR3 contains 15 residues. Authors' analysis steps: Counts of nucleated cells, estimated from reference gene primer amplification, were obtained. TCRdb keeps only in-frame clones here, not all; method: immunoSEQ multiplex PCR. V and J calls and clone size are as listed in that table; D and trimming were resolved from the DNA. The repertoire holds under 250,000 clones, with roughly nine tenths as singletons. These data originate in a study of blood T cell repertoires in COVID-19. In the study overall: COVID-19 samples from acute and convalescent phases originated in the United States, Italy and Spain.

The origin of this receptor is a man aged 55 to 69 with acute or convalescent COVID-19. The chain links TRBV6-5 to TRBJ2-1; possible D gene TRBD2, 6 bases. The sample consisted of peripheral blood. CDR3 sequence (DNA): TGTGCCAGCAGTTACGGTGATGGGACTTACAATGAGCAGTTCTTC. Translation gives CASSYGDGTYNEQFF.